Presented here are 24 T cell receptor beta chains from one specimen sequenced in a study of blood T cell repertoires in COVID-19. Sequenced by immunoSEQ multiplex PCR; TCRdb stores in-frame clones only, minus some. The table has 140,000 or so clones, roughly nine tenths seen once. Sequencing input: peripheral blood. Every receptor here comes from a human donor in a cohort sampled during active COVID-19.

J is TRBJ2-3 and V is TRBV11-2; TRBD2 agrees at 11 bases. The CDR3 has 15 amino acids. V shed 6 bases and J 3 bases; nucleotides not matched to a gene: 5. CDR1 is SGHAT, CDR2 FQNNGV, per germline. CDR3 coding DNA: TGTGCCAGCAGTCATAGCGGGGGGGCAACAGATACGCAGTATTTT. Translated: CASSHSGGATDTQYF.

The chain recombines TRBV5-1 with TRBJ2-6; possibly TRBD2 for D (5 bases). CDR3 length: 14 residues. Looked up from germline, CDR1 is SGHRS and CDR2 is YFSETQ. Trimming took 7 bases from V and 4 from J, leaving 12 bases between them. This chain's CDR3 is CASGEGNGANVLTF. The CDR3 region has the DNA TGCGCCAGCGGTGAGGGAAACGGGGCCAACGTCCTGACTTTC.

This chain links TRBV9 with TRBJ1-6; no firm D call. The V end lost 2 bases, the J end lost 7 bases, and 10 bases lay between the germline ends. Germline CDR1 and CDR2: SGDLS and YYNGEE. The CDR3 contains 14 residues. The CDR3 sequence is CASSVAFENSPLHF. CDR3 nucleotides: TGTGCCAGCAGCGTCGCGTTCGAGAATTCACCCCTCCACTTT. The full variable domain, completed using reference TRBV9 and TRBJ1-6, is DSGVTQTPKHLITATGQRVTLRCSPRSGDLSVYWYQQSLDQGLQFLIQYYNGEERAKGNILERFSAQQFPDLHSELNLSSLELGDSALYFCASSVAFENSPLHFGNGTRLTVT.

V gene TRBV18 combines with J gene TRBJ1-5; the D gene is possibly TRBD1 (6 bases). V lost 5 bases and J 4 bases, leaving 12 bases between the germline ends. In germline, CDR1 is KGHSH, CDR2 LQKENI. This CDR3 comprises 14 residues. The CDR3 spells CASSVQGGNQPQHF. The DNA for the CDR3 is TGTGCCAGCTCAGTACAGGGTGGAAATCAGCCCCAGCATTTT. The whole variable domain, filled in from reference TRBV18 and TRBJ1-5, reads NAGVMQNPRHLVRRRGQEARLRCSPMKGHSHVYWYRQLPEEGLKFMVYLQKENIIDESGMPKERFSAEFPKEGPSILRIQQVVRGDSAAYFCASSVQGGNQPQHFGDGTRLSIL.

The chain is built from TRBV11-1 and TRBJ1-1; the D gene is possibly TRBD1 (6 bases). Looked up from germline, CDR1 is SGHAT and CDR2 is FQDESV (reference sequence). CDR3 length: 14 amino acids. Trimming left V 5 bases short and J 5 bases short, with 15 bases between. The CDR3 is CASSLIQGWTEAFF. The CDR3 nucleotides read TGTGCCAGCAGCCTCATACAGGGTTGGACTGAAGCTTTCTTT.

This chain connects TRBV12-3 or TRBV12-4 to TRBJ2-7, with D possibly TRBD1 on 5 matching bases. The ends were cut back, 6 bases at V and 6 bases at J, with 12 bases in the middle. The CDR3 sequence is 12 residues long. The DNA of the CDR3 is TGTGCCAGCAGCCTAGACAGTTTCGAGCAGTACTTC. Its translation is CASSLDSFEQYF.

This sequence joins TRBV7-8 and TRBJ1-2; D remains unclear. This CDR3 is 13 amino acids long. CDR1 and CDR2 from the germline V gene are SGHVS and FQNEAQ. The V gene lost 2 bases and the J gene lost 7 bases, with 11 bases spanning the gap. The CDR3 DNA reads as TGTGCCAGCAGCTTACAGGCGGAGGGTGGCTACACCTTC. Residues: CASSLQAEGGYTF.

The chain recombines TRBV5-1 with TRBJ1-6; D ambiguous. The CDR3 extends over 13 amino acids. Per the germline V gene, CDR1 is SGHRS and CDR2 is YFSETQ. Trimming removed 2 bases from V and 8 bases from J, with 8 bases in between. The CDR3 DNA reads TGCGCCAGCAGCTTCAACGGGTATTCACCCCTCCACTTT. As protein: CASSFNGYSPLHF.

J is TRBJ2-3 and V is TRBV4-3, with D uncertain. Germline V CDR1 and CDR2: LGHNA, YSLEER. Trimming shortened V by 0 bases and J by 4 bases, and 5 bases separated the two germline ends. This CDR3 contains 13 residues. As DNA, the CDR3 is TGCGCCAGCAGCCAAGACCTAGCAGATACGCAGTATTTT. Translation: CASSQDLADTQYF.

The J gene is TRBJ1-1, the V gene TRBV5-1, with a tentative D call TRBD1 (5 bases). In germline, CDR1 is SGHRS, CDR2 YFSETQ. Between the trimmed V and J ends, which lost 0 bases and 4 bases, there was a span of 10 bases. CDR3 length: 14 amino acids. The CDR3 DNA sequence: TGCGCCAGCAGCTTGGGTTCGGGGGGCACTGAAGCTTTCTTT. Translated, it gives CASSLGSGGTEAFF. Complete variable domain (other parts from reference TRBV5-1 and TRBJ1-1): KAGVTQTPRYLIKTRGQQVTLSCSPISGHRSVSWYQQTPGQGLQFLFEYFSETQRNKGNFPGRFSGRQFSNSRSEMNVSTLELGDSALYLCASSLGSGGTEAFFGQGTRLTVV.

V gene TRBV7-9 combines with J gene TRBJ2-7, with a possible D match to TRBD2 (5 bases). The V end was cut by 5 bases, the J end by 9 bases, with 20 bases between. The CDR3 has 14 residues. Germline V gene data show CDR1 as SEHNR and CDR2 as FQNEAQ (reference sequence). CDR3 loop: CASSHRGQPLGQYF. The CDR3 coding sequence is TGTGCCAGCAGCCATAGAGGGCAGCCCCTAGGGCAGTACTTC.

This clone is a singleton in its sample. The V call is TRBV7-8, the J call TRBJ1-1; maybe TRBD1 (6 bases). Trimming left V 5 bases short and J 4 bases short, with 17 bases between. The germline gives CDR1 SGHVS, CDR2 FQNEAQ. The length of the CDR3 is 15 residues. The CDR3 protein is CASSPHQGSFTEAFF. Here the CDR3 DNA reads TGTGCCAGCAGCCCACACCAGGGGAGCTTCACTGAAGCTTTCTTT.

The chain recombines TRBV9 with TRBJ1-2; possible D gene TRBD1, 5 bases. This CDR3 is built from 15 residues. V lost 0 bases and J lost 4, with 13 bases in between. Germline assignment: CDR1 SGDLS and CDR2 YYNGEE. DNA of the CDR3: TGTGCCAGCAGCGTAGCTACAGGTCCTTTCTATGGCTACACCTTC. The encoded protein is CASSVATGPFYGYTF.

J is TRBJ1-2 and V is TRBV9; maybe TRBD1 (5 bases). CDR1 and CDR2 (germline): SGDLS, YYNGEE. Trimming took 4 bases from V and 3 from J, leaving 7 bases between them. The CDR3 is 12 amino acids. This CDR3 is CASSQGYYGYTF. CDR3 DNA: TGTGCCAGCAGCCAGGGCTACTATGGCTACACCTTC. The whole variable domain, filled in from reference TRBV9 and TRBJ1-2, reads DSGVTQTPKHLITATGQRVTLRCSPRSGDLSVYWYQQSLDQGLQFLIQYYNGEERAKGNILERFSAQQFPDLHSELNLSSLELGDSALYFCASSQGYYGYTFGSGTRLTVV.

The V and J genes are TRBV5-8 and TRBJ2-2; 10 positions agree with TRBD1. This CDR3 has 17 amino acids. V lost 4 bases to trimming and J lost 5 bases; unmatched junction nucleotides: 11. CDR1 and CDR2 (germline): SGHTS, YDEGEE. CDR3 sequence (DNA): TGTGCCAGCAGCCCGGGACAGGGGCCTCGGGGAACCGGGGAGCTGTTTTTT. It specifies CASSPGQGPRGTGELFF.

The V call is TRBV7-9, the J call TRBJ2-7, with 8 bases aligning to TRBD1. Germline V CDR1 and CDR2: SEHNR, FQNEAQ (reference sequence). Trimming removed 1 base from V and 4 bases from J; junction bases left unmatched: 3. CDR3 length: 14 residues. The CDR3 region has the DNA TGTGCCAGCAGCTTAGTGCACAGGGGGTACGAGCAGTACTTC. Residues: CASSLVHRGYEQYF.

V and J are TRBV10-3 and TRBJ1-2, with D perhaps matching TRBD1 (5 bases). Germline values: CDR1 ENHRY, CDR2 SYGVKD. This CDR3 contains 13 residues. V was shortened by 2 bases and J by 6 bases, with 10 bases between the two germline ends. The chain's CDR3 is CAISEPRVHGYTF. Written as DNA, the CDR3 is TGTGCCATCAGTGAGCCCAGGGTCCATGGCTACACCTTC.

A single count supports this clone. The chain employs TRBV5-6 and TRBJ1-3; D possibly corresponds to TRBD1 (6 bases). The CDR3 totals 14 residues. The germline V gene has CDR1 SGHDT and CDR2 YYEEEE. V was clipped by 3 bases and J by 2 bases, with 9 bases between them. The CDR3 DNA sequence: TGTGCCAGCAGCTACAGGGACCCTGGAAACACCATATATTTT. This gives the protein CASSYRDPGNTIYF.

This clone was seen once. CDR3 sequence: CASSGSRGTEAFF. In DNA, the CDR3 is TGTGCCAGCAGTGGGTCGCGGGGGACTGAAGCTTTCTTT. The V gene is TRBV2, the J gene TRBJ1-1, with D possibly matching TRBD1 (5 bases). CDR3 length equals 13 residues. Germline CDR1 SNHLY, CDR2 FYNNEI. V gave up 4 bases and J gave up 5 bases, with 11 bases separating them.

The chain has TRBV6-5 and TRBJ2-1, with 9 bases lining up with TRBD1. Germline lookup yields CDR1 MNHEY and CDR2 SVGAGI. V gave up 6 bases and J gave up 7 bases; unmatched junction bases: 10. The CDR3 runs 15 residues. CDR3 protein: CASRTPGTGSNEQFF. CDR3 nucleotide sequence: TGTGCCAGCAGGACCCCCGGGACAGGGAGTAATGAGCAGTTCTTC.

CDR3 coding DNA: TGCGCCAGCAGCCTTGCCTCTACCTACGAGCAGTACTTC. This encodes CASSLASTYEQYF. V gene TRBV5-1 combines with J gene TRBJ2-7; no definite D call. Germline lookup yields CDR1 SGHRS and CDR2 YFSETQ. The CDR3 has 13 amino acids. V gave up 4 bases and J gave up 2 bases, with 10 bases separating them.

The chain recombines TRBV5-6 with TRBJ2-1; 10 bases are a match to TRBD1. The length of the CDR3 is 18 residues. V lost 4 bases to trimming and J lost 0 bases; unmatched junction nucleotides: 10. The germline CDR1 and CDR2 sequences are SGHDT and YYEEEE. The CDR3 DNA follows: TGTGCCAGCAGCCCGGGACAGGGGTATGCGAGCTCCTACAATGAGCAGTTCTTC. It translates to CASSPGQGYASSYNEQFF.

This clone was recorded once. This chain links TRBV4-2 with TRBJ2-2; D is unresolved. Looked up from germline, CDR1 is LGHNA and CDR2 is YNFKEQ. V gave up 1 base and J gave up 0 bases, with 12 bases separating them. The CDR3 sequence is 17 residues long. Here the CDR3 DNA reads TGTGCCAGCAGCCAAGCATCGGAGTTCGCGAACACCGGGGAGCTGTTTTTT. Translated: CASSQASEFANTGELFF.

This sequence joins TRBV6-5 and TRBJ1-1, with D unclear. The germline CDR1 and CDR2 sequences are MNHEY and SVGAGI. This CDR3 is built from 15 residues. Trimming took 0 bases from V and 0 from J, leaving 8 bases between them. CDR3 nucleotide sequence: TGTGCCAGCAGTTACTCGGGCAGTATGAACACTGAAGCTTTCTTT. This encodes CASSYSGSMNTEAFF.